These 21 T cell receptor beta chains were all obtained from the same sample, sequenced in a study of response to subunit inactivated influenza vaccine. TCRdb recomputed calls from the RT-PCR reads with MiXCR, one row per CDR3 protein. The data hold a few hundred thousand distinct CDR3 sequences, with less than 15% observed a single time. This specimen consisted of PBMCs from blood, obtained roughly 12 days after vaccination. These receptors all stem from a middle-aged man who received an inactivated influenza vaccine.

This clonotype was found once. Compared with germline, one end of the junction differs, possibly owing to a read error. The genes are TRBV28 and TRBJ2-2, with D possibly TRBD2 on 5 matching bases. Germline loops: CDR1 MDHEN, CDR2 SYDVKM. This CDR3 spans 14 amino acids. CDR3 loop: CASSIARNTGELLF. DNA for the CDR3: TGTGCCAGCAGTATCGCAAGGAACACCGGGGAGCTGCTTTTT. The complete variable domain, with remaining parts taken from reference TRBV28 and TRBJ2-2, reads DVKVTQSSRYLVKRTGEKVFLECVQDMDHENMFWYRQDPGLGLRLIYFSYDVKMKEKGDIPEGYSVSREKKERFSLILESASTNQTSMYLCASSIARNTGELLFGEGSRLTVL.

The V gene is TRBV14, the J gene TRBJ2-7; the D is unclear. Trimming cost V 2 bases and J 4 bases, with 15 bases left between them. CDR1 SGHDN and CDR2 FVKESK come from the germline V gene. This CDR3 spans 15 amino acids. DNA of the CDR3: TGTGCCAGCAGCCAAACCGGGTGGGTAGGGTACGAGCAGTACTTC. It specifies CASSQTGWVGYEQYF. The full variable domain, rest sourced from reference TRBV14 and TRBJ2-7, is EAGVTQFPSHSVIEKGQTVTLRCDPISGHDNLYWYRRVMGKEIKFLLHFVKESKQDESGMPNNRFLAERTGGTYSTLKVQPAELEDSGVYFCASSQTGWVGYEQYFGPGTRLTVT.

In its sample, this clonotype was seen a few times. The chain couples TRBV3-1 to TRBJ1-5; no clear D. Trimming removed 1 base from V and 7 bases from J, with 8 bases in between. Germline-derived CDR1 and CDR2 are LGHDT and YNNKEL (reference sequence). This CDR3 has 13 residues. The CDR3 region has the DNA TGTGCCAGCAGCCAAGCTGAAGTGCAGCCCCAGCATTTT. Translation: CASSQAEVQPQHF.

This clonotype was found a few times. The rearrangement links TRBV10-3 to TRBJ2-3; D uncertain. The CDR3 totals 13 residues. CDR1 and CDR2 from the germline V gene are ENHRY and SYGVKD. V was trimmed by 6 bases and J by 6 bases, leaving 13 bases between them. The CDR3 DNA reads TGTGCCATCAGCGATCGTTTGGGGGATACGCAGTATTTT. It codes for CAISDRLGDTQYF.

The V and J genes are TRBV20-1 and TRBJ1-1, with D tentatively TRBD1 (5 bases). From germline, CDR1 is DFQATT and CDR2 SNEGSKA (reference sequence). The CDR3 sequence is 13 residues long. The germline V and J ends were trimmed by 0 bases and 3 bases, with 8 bases remaining between them. In DNA form, the CDR3 reads TGCAGTGCTAGAGATGGGACGCACACTGAAGCTTTCTTT. This gives the protein CSARDGTHTEAFF.

This clonotype was detected only a few times. The chain uses TRBV6-2 or TRBV6-3 and TRBJ1-2, with a tentative D call TRBD1 (5 bases). Trimming cost V 2 bases and J 4 bases, with 8 bases left between them. The CDR3 is made up of 13 amino acids. Germline CDR1 reads MNHEY; CDR2 reads SVGEGT. The CDR3 here is CASSYGGSYGYTF. CDR3 sequence (DNA): TGTGCCAGCAGTTACGGGGGATCCTATGGCTACACCTTC.

The table lists this clonotype with many counts. This sequence joins TRBV5-1 and TRBJ2-3; 10 bases are shared with TRBD2. The CDR3 loop spans 15 amino acids. The V gene's germline CDR1 is SGHRS and CDR2 YFSETQ. The V segment lost 0 bases and the J segment 3 bases; nucleotides outside the gene matches: 1. The CDR3 DNA is TGCGCCAGCAGCTTGGAACTAGCGGGGACAGATACGCAGTATTTT. It specifies CASSLELAGTDTQYF.

V usage is TRBV12-3 or TRBV12-4 and J usage is TRBJ2-3, with TRBD2 matching over 9 bases. V lost 7 bases and J lost 4; bases outside the gene matches: 9. CDR3 length: 15 residues. The CDR3 sequence is CASNVAGAGPDTQYF. CDR3 DNA: TGTGCCAGCAATGTAGCGGGAGCCGGGCCAGATACGCAGTATTTT.

V and J are TRBV6-2 or TRBV6-3 and TRBJ2-7; 10 bases are a match to TRBD1. Germline trimming cut 0 bases from V and 0 bases from J; bases unmatched to any gene: 5. This CDR3 region has 17 residues. Per the germline V gene, CDR1 is MNHEY and CDR2 is SVGEGT. CDR3: CASSYSRGTGDSYEQYF. CDR3 bases: TGTGCCAGCAGTTACTCGAGGGGGACAGGGGACTCCTACGAGCAGTACTTC.

This clonotype has at least ten counts. The V call is TRBV29-1, the J call TRBJ2-1, with a possible D match to TRBD2 (5 bases). Germline CDR1 and CDR2: SQVTM and ANQGSEA. Trimming pared 5 bases from V and 9 bases from J, leaving 17 bases between. CDR3 length: 13 residues. The CDR3 loop reads CSVRGRAFLEQFF. CDR3 DNA: TGCAGCGTTCGAGGGAGAGCATTTCTTGAGCAGTTCTTC.

This clonotype has more than one count but fewer than ten. The chain employs TRBV18 and TRBJ2-5; D call uncertain. CDR1 and CDR2 from the germline V gene are KGHSH and LQKENI. This CDR3 has 14 residues. Trimming took off 0 bases at V and 6 bases at J, with 11 bases between the two ends. The CDR3 nucleotides read TGTGCCAGCTCACCACCTGAGAGGAAAAAGACCCAGTACTTC. It codes for CASSPPERKKTQYF.

The V and J genes are TRBV7-2 and TRBJ2-3; D is perhaps TRBD1 (5 bases). Germline CDR1 SGHTA, CDR2 FQGNSA. This CDR3 contains 15 residues. With 7 bases removed from V and 2 bases from J, the gap between germline ends came to 16 bases. DNA for the CDR3: TGTGCCAGCATTACCCAGGGCCCATACACAGATACGCAGTATTTT. It is translated as CASITQGPYTDTQYF.

This clonotype was seen many times. This chain joins TRBV12-3 or TRBV12-4 and TRBJ1-3, with D perhaps matching TRBD1 (5 bases). The CDR3 is 14 residues long. Trimming removed 2 bases at V and 0 bases at J, with 5 bases between. The CDR3: CASSLTGSGNTIYF. The CDR3 bases are TGTGCCAGCAGTTTAACAGGCTCTGGAAACACCATATATTTT.

The chain joins TRBV12-3 or TRBV12-4 to TRBJ2-1; no clear D gene. CDR3 length equals 15 residues. V lost 3 bases to trimming and J lost 6 bases, with 15 bases between them. As DNA, the CDR3 is TGTGCCAGCAGTTTTTTGGTAGGACCGACCAATGAGCAGTTCTTC. Translation gives CASSFLVGPTNEQFF.

This clonotype was seen a handful of times. The J gene is TRBJ2-7, the V gene TRBV20-1, with D possibly matching TRBD1 (6 bases). This CDR3 has 13 amino acids. CDR1 and CDR2 (germline): DFQATT, SNEGSKA (reference sequence). V was cut by 6 bases and J by 0 bases, with 12 bases left in between. The CDR3, as DNA: TGCAGTGCCCTCGACAGGACCTCCTACGAGCAGTACTTC. Translation: CSALDRTSYEQYF.

This clonotype was observed a few times. V usage is TRBV12-3 or TRBV12-4 and J usage is TRBJ2-6, with D hard to call. V was trimmed by 2 bases and J by 4 bases, leaving 3 bases between them. The length of the CDR3 is 13 residues. The CDR3 nucleotides are TGTGCCAGCAGTTTATTCGGGGCCAACGTCCTGACTTTC. It specifies CASSLFGANVLTF.

The chain employs TRBV12-3 or TRBV12-4 and TRBJ1-2; no reliable D call. V was cut by 5 bases and J by 0 bases, with 10 bases left in between. The CDR3 has 14 residues. CDR3 residues: CASSVTYSNYGYTF. In DNA, the CDR3 is TGTGCCAGCAGTGTGACATATTCTAACTATGGCTACACCTTC.

The chain couples TRBV20-1 to TRBJ1-1; weak D call: TRBD1 (6 bases). This CDR3 comprises 13 residues. Germline-derived CDR1 and CDR2 are DFQATT and SNEGSKA (reference sequence). V was pared by 3 bases and J by 2 bases, with 10 bases between. CDR3: CSARGHINTEAFF. CDR3 sequence (DNA): TGCAGTGCTAGGGGACACATAAACACTGAAGCTTTCTTT.

This rearrangement joins TRBV5-1 to TRBJ2-7, with TRBD1 identical over 8 bases. The CDR3 loop spans 15 amino acids. V gave up 4 bases and J gave up 3 bases; unmatched junction bases: 9. Germline V lookup: CDR1 SGHRS, CDR2 YFSETQ. CDR3 sequence: CASSLDTGGNYEQYF. CDR3 nucleotide sequence: TGCGCCAGCAGCCTAGACACAGGGGGAAACTACGAGCAGTACTTC. The whole variable domain, remainder taken from reference TRBV5-1 and TRBJ2-7, is KAGVTQTPRYLIKTRGQQVTLSCSPISGHRSVSWYQQTPGQGLQFLFEYFSETQRNKGNFPGRFSGRQFSNSRSEMNVSTLELGDSALYLCASSLDTGGNYEQYFGPGTRLTVT.

This clonotype was observed a few times. This chain joins TRBV20-1 and TRBJ2-3, with D possibly matching TRBD2 (6 bases). Trimming left V 6 bases short and J 9 bases short, with 25 bases between. The CDR3 consists of 15 residues. Germline V lookup: CDR1 DFQATT, CDR2 SNEGSKA (reference sequence). The CDR3 bases are TGCAGTGCAGTGGGGCGGAGGAGGGACCCAGGAACGCAGTATTTT. Translation gives CSAVGRRRDPGTQYF.

This clonotype appeared a few times. The chain recombines TRBV20-1 with TRBJ2-3, with D possibly matching TRBD2 (5 bases). V lost 2 bases, J lost 10 bases, and 13 bases lay in between. The CDR3 has 12 residues. Germline-derived CDR1 and CDR2 are DFQATT and SNEGSKA (reference sequence). CDR3 sequence reads: CSARQAVEAQYF. CDR3 coding DNA: TGCAGTGCTAGACAAGCGGTAGAAGCGCAGTATTTT.